The clone carrying this T cell receptor beta chain was seen many times. Its antigen is unknown. The iRepertoire nested amplicon-rescue multiplex PCR amplified TCR alpha and beta CDR3s from RNA. Input was 100-400 ng of tissue mRNA or PBMC total RNA. TCRdb processed the multiplex PCR reads anew with MiXCR; each CDR3 protein has one entry. This table holds approximately 120,000 distinct CDR3 sequences, approximately 26% found once. The data are from a study of glioma-infiltrating T cells. The V end lost 0 bases, the J end lost 0 bases, and 22 bases lay between the germline ends. Germline V CDR1 and CDR2: SGHDT, YYEEEE. The CDR3 sequence is 20 residues long. Study-level results: Only very few CDR3 sequences appeared in both tissue and blood. Above-expected tissue-blood divergence occurred in all gliomas, most in low-grade ones.

The chain has TRBV5-6 and TRBJ2-1; tentatively, D is TRBD2 (6 bases). Sequenced sample: glioma tissue, nonneoplastic brain tissue, or PBMCs (not recorded which). The clonotype was recovered from a human donor with low-grade glioma or glioblastoma, undergoing nonglioma brain surgery, or in good health (not recorded which). DNA of the CDR3: TGTGCCAGCAGCTTGGAAACAGCCTGGGGGGTTTGGAGCTCCTACAATGAGCAGTTCTTC. Translating gives CASSLETAWGVWSSYNEQFF.